The 9 T cell receptor beta chains below all came from one sample that was sequenced in a study of shared clonotypes between healthy human individuals. TCRdb's copy holds only in-frame clones and misses some; the assay was immunoSEQ multiplex PCR. The table includes 2 million to 2.5 million clones, roughly 92% detected once. The sequencing input was naive CD4+ T cells from PBMCs. Documented subset: CD45RA+ positively selected. The receptors originated from a man in his late teens or twenties in good health. Some clones in this sample may be carry-over from other donors' samples.

The chain recombines TRBV7-9 with TRBJ1-1; a weak D match, TRBD1 (5 bases). The CDR3 is made up of 16 amino acids. Trimming cost V 0 bases and J 2 bases, with 13 bases left between them. The germline CDR1 and CDR2 sequences are SEHNR and FQNEAQ (reference sequence). In DNA, the CDR3 is TGTGCCAGCAGCTTAGCGCGGGGGGTGTTAAACACTGAAGCTTTCTTT. Amino acids: CASSLARGVLNTEAFF.

The V call is TRBV14, the J call TRBJ2-7, with D perhaps TRBD1 (5 bases). Germline-derived CDR1 and CDR2 are SGHDN and FVKESK. This CDR3 contains 15 residues. The ends were cut back, 0 bases at V and 5 bases at J, with 14 bases in the middle. CDR3 nucleotides: TGTGCCAGCAGCCAAGACCGGGCAGGGTGGGACGAGCAGTACTTC. This encodes CASSQDRAGWDEQYF. Together with reference TRBV14 and TRBJ2-7, the CDR3 gives the full variable domain: EAGVTQFPSHSVIEKGQTVTLRCDPISGHDNLYWYRRVMGKEIKFLLHFVKESKQDESGMPNNRFLAERTGGTYSTLKVQPAELEDSGVYFCASSQDRAGWDEQYFGPGTRLTVT.

A note on this clone: This sample also contains other DNA sequences that code for the same CDR3. J is TRBJ2-1 and V is TRBV7-3; D not certain. The CDR3 length is 14 residues. In germline, CDR1 is SGHTA, CDR2 FQGTGA. V lost 5 bases, J lost 0 bases, and 8 bases lay in between. For the CDR3, the DNA is TGTGCCAGCAGCCCTCGCGGCTCCTACAATGAGCAGTTCTTC. As protein: CASSPRGSYNEQFF.

The genes are TRBV4-1 and TRBJ2-3, with D possibly being TRBD2 (6 bases). There are 15 residues in the CDR3. The germline CDR1 and CDR2 sequences are MGHRA and YSYEKL. Trimming shortened V by 1 base and J by 8 bases, and 16 bases separated the two germline ends. For the CDR3, the DNA is TGCGCCAGCAGCCAAGTGCAGGCCGACGGGGGTACGCAGTATTTT. It specifies CASSQVQADGGTQYF.

The V call is TRBV9, the J call TRBJ1-2, with a possible D match to TRBD1 (6 bases). The germline V gene has CDR1 SGDLS and CDR2 YYNGEE. This CDR3 spans 16 amino acids. Trimming took off 6 bases at V and 1 base at J, with 19 bases between the two ends. CDR3 sequence: CASTKGGAGSNYGYTF. CDR3 sequence (DNA): TGTGCCAGCACCAAAGGGGGAGCAGGGAGTAACTATGGCTACACCTTC. Combining the CDR3 with reference TRBV9 and TRBJ1-2 gives the whole variable domain DSGVTQTPKHLITATGQRVTLRCSPRSGDLSVYWYQQSLDQGLQFLIQYYNGEERAKGNILERFSAQQFPDLHSELNLSSLELGDSALYFCASTKGGAGSNYGYTFGSGTRLTVV.

The rearrangement joins TRBV18 to TRBJ2-2; 8 nucleotides align to TRBD1. V gave up 5 bases and J gave up 5 bases; unmatched junction bases: 1. The CDR3 consists of 13 residues. Germline V gene data show CDR1 as KGHSH and CDR2 as LQKENI. The CDR3 coding sequence is TGTGCCAGCTCAGGACAGGGTACCGGGGAGCTGTTTTTT. Translated, it gives CASSGQGTGELFF.

The chain links TRBV5-4 to TRBJ2-1, with 11 bases aligning to TRBD2. CDR1 is SGHNT and CDR2 is YYREEE in the germline V gene (reference sequence). J lost 6 bases, V lost 4 bases, and 6 bases had no gene match. This CDR3 region has 15 residues. CDR3 nucleotide sequence: TGTGCCAGCAGCGGGGCGGGGACTAGCGGCAATGAGCAGTTCTTC. It translates to CASSGAGTSGNEQFF.

CDR3 nucleotides: TGTGCCAGCAGTGGGGATTTAGGGAGCCAGTACTTC. Translation: CASSGDLGSQYF. J is TRBJ2-5 and V is TRBV2; tentative D call: TRBD2 (5 bases). The CDR3 runs 12 residues. V was cut by 4 bases and J by 10 bases, with 13 bases left in between. Germline CDR1 is SNHLY and CDR2 is FYNNEI.

This clone was counted a single time. The gene calls are TRBV10-3 and TRBJ1-4; D gene ambiguous. The CDR3 extends over 15 amino acids. The germline CDR1 and CDR2 sequences are ENHRY and SYGVKD. V lost 3 bases and J lost 0, with 8 bases in between. The CDR3 region has the DNA TGTGCCATCAGTGAAACAGTAACAACTAATGAAAAACTGTTTTTT. Translation: CAISETVTTNEKLFF.